This T cell receptor (beta chain) was recovered during a study of cytomegalovirus exposure and HLA in healthy donors (dated by TCRdb to 2016 to 2017). In the study overall: In an earlier analysis of about 560 of the donors, 250 to 300 Gb of sequence data and 95 million to 130 million unique TCR beta sequences from about 179 million T cells were reported. Around 320 gigabases of sequencing data and approximately 85 million unique TCR sequences were included in an early release covering around 600 HLA-typed donors. The genetic ancestry cluster associated with self-reported Caucasian donors included 81% of the approximately 410 genotyped donors. The study aimed to test whether cataloging public T cell receptors could reveal signatures of past pathogen exposure. Using immunosequencing, the study profiled T cell repertoires from about 650 subjects and related those repertoires to cytomegalovirus serostatus. Along with the 666-subject first cohort, a separate validation cohort of over a hundred different subjects was used. To predict cytomegalovirus infection status, the study brought together high-throughput TCR immunosequencing, statistical association of individual TCRs with disease status, and machine learning. To study patterns of TCR occurrence, a later analysis re-analyzed previously published TCR beta repertoires from around 670 donors and added high-resolution HLA genotyping. In the later analysis, no new phenotypic data were used to find candidate immune exposures; instead, reliance was placed on TCR beta sequences and their occurrence across donors. In an earlier analysis of 500 to 650 of the donors, high-throughput TCR beta sequencing was used to judge whether each TCR beta V gene segment behaved as functional or pseudogenic. Alongside the repertoire data, information on donor age, sex, ethnicity and CMV serostatus was compiled. A later genetic analysis used genome-wide SNP genotypes for about 65% of the roughly 700 donors, treating that subset as a discovery cohort. All discovery cohort repertoires had been generated using a single sequencing platform. HLA typing covered class I and class II loci at four-digit resolution. Typing coverage varied by locus: roughly 629-630 donors for A, B, C, DRB1 and DQB1; some 520 for DQA1; about 570 for DPA1; under 490 for DPB1. Several DR-DQ haplotypes were treated as single units for association and clustering because of strong linkage in the cohort. Among a few hundred genotyped donors of the cohort, an average of roughly 240,000 unique TCR beta nucleotide sequences were sequenced per donor, around 20% of them non-productive. Overall study results and their limits: Presence/absence analyses assumed roughly uniform sequencing depth across donors, an assumption that may not hold. In a later analysis, most CMV-associated TCR beta chains were found to appear HLA-restricted, with HLA associations seemingly driven largely by CMV exposure. Because HLA typing was missing for some donors at each locus, association tests included only the typed subset. A cluster of highly shared sequence variants was judged likely to be a technical artifact of the sequencing pipeline. Most TCR sequences were observed very rarely across donors, whereas some public TCRs were present in many individuals. The authors suggested that the approach could potentially be generalized to other disease states and immunological phenotypes. Assigning TCR associations to individual alleles was difficult when HLA alleles, especially DR and DQ, strongly co-occurred. In both the original and validation cohorts, the classifier was reported to diagnose cytomegalovirus status with high specificity and sensitivity. Because counts were too low, fewer than 20 rarely observed V segments, including chromosome 9 orphons, were excluded from the earlier analysis of 500 to 700 of the donors. The study gave a list of 150 to 200 TCR beta chains associated with cytomegalovirus. In a later genetic analysis, a missense DCLRE1C variant was associated with V-gene and J-gene trimming of TCR beta chains, and the association was replicated in an independent cohort. A further reported finding was that TCR beta sequences accurately predicted the HLA-A and HLA-B alleles for most subjects in the first cohort. CMV serostatus was the only immune exposure information available for the cohort. In a later analysis, 16,951 TCR beta sequences were associated with specific HLA alleles at a false discovery rate of 0.05. Only TCR beta chains were sequenced in this cohort, and the absence of alpha or paired-chain data limited detectable features. A later analysis reported that several top co-occurrence clusters appeared linked to parvovirus B19, influenza, CMV and Epstein-Barr virus. Correlated functional status among segregating V segments might reflect linkage disequilibrium, but an unknown experimental factor could not be ruled out. In a later genetic analysis, fewer N-insertions in productive TCRs were reported among donors in an Asian-associated ancestry cluster than the roughly 700-donor mean. An earlier analysis of some 560 of the donors showed that most TCR beta V segments appeared in productive rearrangements either about 87% or about 30% of the time, which broadly matched IMGT annotations. A later analysis found that TCR association rates varied across HLA loci, with DRB1 alleles showing the most associated TCRs and HLA-C alleles the fewest. A later analysis found that HLA-associated TCR beta chains were more clonally expanded and had lower generation probabilities than equally common non-associated chains. In vitro tests confirmed that a few of the cytomegalovirus-associated TCR beta chains recognize cytomegalovirus antigens.

The method was the immunoSEQ multiplex PCR assay. The multiplex PCR relied on a mix of 60 forward primers for TCR Vbeta segments and 13 reverse primers for TCR Jbeta segments. The CDR3 region of rearranged TCR beta genes was amplified from genomic DNA with a multiplex PCR assay. On the Illumina HiSeq System, the amplified TCR beta libraries were sequenced as 87-base-pair reads. From the authors' description of their analysis: Across the roughly 670 repertoires, a later analysis counted roughly 77 million unique TCR beta chains, roughly 11 million of which were shared by at least two donors. To remove PCR and sequencing errors, raw reads were error-corrected and collapsed into unique sequences using a nearest-neighbor algorithm that merged closely related sequences. Alignment of CDR3 sequences to IMGT reference sequences was used to assign V, D and J gene segments. For a sequence to be retained, a match of at least six nucleotides was required to both a V gene segment and a J gene segment. A rearrangement counted as productive if the CDR3 had no stop codons and remained in frame with V and J, and every other rearrangement counted as non-productive. CDR3 was defined according to IMGT convention as the region running from the second conserved V-encoded cysteine to the conserved J-encoded phenylalanine. In an earlier analysis of 500 to 650 of the donors, sequences lacking an unambiguous match to a single V gene segment were excluded. An earlier analysis of 587 of the donors called V segments functional above 56.7% productive rearrangements and segregating when the between-donor standard deviation exceeded 5%. A statistical classification framework was built for diagnosing cytomegalovirus status from the catalog of TCR beta chain sequences. V and J gene assignment, in a later analysis, came from comparing TCR nucleotide sequences with IMGT/GENE-DB human TR gene sequences. Using the TCRdist pipeline, a later analysis assigned CDR3 sequences along with most-parsimonious VDJ recombination scenarios. In a later analysis, every TCR beta chain was defined by the combination of its CDR3 amino acid sequence and its V-gene family, and reads without a unique V-gene family were dropped. To address suspected cross-contamination and a sequencing artifact, a later analysis removed a few hundred highly shared, low-generation-probability nucleotide sequences. A later analysis calculated a clonal expansion index for each public chain from normalized within-repertoire ranks of inferred template counts. In a later analysis, generation probabilities were computed with a VDJ recombination model fitted to out-of-frame rearrangements, and the resulting probabilities were checked against IGoR. In a later analysis, TCR-TCR, TCR-HLA and TCR-CMV co-occurrence was scored with hypergeometric tests, and a repertoire-size bias correction was applied to TCR pairs. A later analysis estimated false discovery rates by permuting HLA or CMV assignments 20 times. In a later analysis, co-occurring TCRs were grouped with DBSCAN, and TCRdist sequence similarity was added when clustering was performed within HLA-allele-positive subsets. Co-occurrence clustering excluded repertoires with fewer than 30,000 or more than 120,000 public chains, plus five with anomalous nucleotide sharing. The clones in this table, taken by TCRdb from immuneACCESS, are in-frame only. Not every clone is retained; where verified, under half of the shortfall comes from an unresolved V gene, and the cause of the rest is unknown. V and J calls and clone size are those listed in that table; D and trimming were worked out from the DNA. The sample table holds under 70,000 clones, of which 60% to 85% were seen once. The ten top clones hold approximately 4.8% of the sample.

In total, around 600 healthy bone marrow donors made up the cohort. At the time of sampling, every cohort member was nominally healthy, though immune exposures that went unrecorded were likely present. The donor tested CMV seropositive, placing the donor among the approximately 290 seropositive members of the cohort. A peripheral blood sample was provided by each donor, and peripheral blood mononuclear cells were used for TCR beta sequencing. Genomic DNA extraction from the blood cell samples was performed with the Qiagen DNeasy Blood Extraction Kit. Concerning this clone: What this receptor recognizes is not known. Base qualities were left out, and no much larger clone turns up one base away.

The clonotype comes from a male donor in good health and CMV-seropositive. The sequencing input was PBMCs.

The CDR3 region has the sequence CASSWDTANEKLFF. The nucleotide sequence is TGTGCCAGTAGTTGGGACACAGCTAATGAAAAACTGTTTTTT. The sequence joins TRBV19 to TRBJ1-4; the D gene is perhaps TRBD1, on 6 matching bases. The CDR3 has 14 amino acids, counting the end cysteine and phenylalanine. Only CDR3 DNA remains: 42 bases, in frame from the first base. Taken from the germline V gene (reference sequence), the CDR1 and CDR2 loops are LNHDA and SQIVND. The junction carries 10 bases between V and J, which are trimmed by 5 bases and 3 bases respectively.